This T cell receptor (beta chain) was observed in a study of blood T cell repertoires in COVID-19. Study details: The United States, Italy and Spain provided the acute and convalescent COVID-19 samples. Nucleic acid was either cDNA or gDNA, and it came from T cells, B-cell-depleted T cells, or PBMCs.

The CDR3 sequence is 13 residues long. Trimming left V 0 bases short and J 7 bases short, with 6 bases between. Per germline, CDR1 ENHRY and CDR2 SYGVKD. Per the authors' pipeline: Estimation of nucleated cell counts was performed using reference gene primer amplification. This table comes from immunoSEQ multiplex PCR, and its TCRdb copy is limited to in-frame clones, with some not included. V and J calls and clone size are copied from that table; D and trimming were computed from the DNA. The data hold 250,000 or so clones, with about 82% observed a single time. The receptor's source is an older man with acute or convalescent COVID-19. The source material was peripheral blood. J is TRBJ2-2 and V is TRBV10-3, with D unclear. The CDR3 is CAISESNGGELFF. CDR3 DNA sequence: TGTGCCATCAGTGAGTCGAACGGCGGGGAGCTGTTTTTT.